This record covers a single T cell receptor beta chain. Its antigen is not identified. The data were produced by immunoSEQ multiplex PCR, yet TCRdb's version contains in-frame clones alone and is incomplete. The profile shows some 120,000 clones, about 90% of them singletons. Trimming shortened V by 1 base and J by 0 bases, and 10 bases separated the two germline ends. The CDR3 spans 16 residues. Germline lookup yields CDR1 SEHNR and CDR2 FQNEAQ (reference sequence). The source of the sample is a study of T cell responses to AZD1222 COVID-19 vaccine. General study findings and limits: Baseline serology detected seropositivity in only six AZD1222 recipients.

The sample consisted of peripheral blood, taken on day 0 of AZD1222 vaccination. This TCR was recovered from an adult in good health. The chain employs TRBV7-9 and TRBJ2-1, with D possibly matching TRBD2 (5 bases). Here the CDR3 reads CASSLVGTSSYNEQFF. Here the CDR3 DNA reads TGTGCCAGCAGCTTAGTGGGCACTAGCTCCTACAATGAGCAGTTCTTC.